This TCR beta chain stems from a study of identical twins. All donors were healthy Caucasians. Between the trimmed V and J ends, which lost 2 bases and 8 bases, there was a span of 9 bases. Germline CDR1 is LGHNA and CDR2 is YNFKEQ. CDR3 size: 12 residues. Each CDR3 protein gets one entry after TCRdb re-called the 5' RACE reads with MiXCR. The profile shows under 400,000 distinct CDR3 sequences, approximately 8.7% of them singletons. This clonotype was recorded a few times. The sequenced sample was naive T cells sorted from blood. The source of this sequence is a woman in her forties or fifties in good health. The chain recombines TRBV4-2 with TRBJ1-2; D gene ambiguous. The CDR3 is CASSQLGGGYTF. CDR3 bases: TGTGCCAGCAGCCAATTGGGCGGCGGCTACACCTTC.